The 9 T cell receptor beta chains given below trace back to one sample, sequenced in a study of T-cell reconstitution after alpha-beta-depleted transplantation in children. Unique molecular identifiers featured in how the TCRbeta library was prepared. TCRdb called the PCR reads again in MiXCR, with one record for every CDR3 protein. The repertoire holds approximately 300,000 distinct CDR3 sequences, with roughly 9.1% as singletons. The sample in question was PBMCs, obtained before TCRalphabeta/CD19-depleted stem cell transplant. The receptors were sampled from a boy younger than two with acute myeloid leukemia, due to receive a stem cell transplant.

The genes are TRBV30 and TRBJ2-7; a weak D match, TRBD2 (5 bases). Trimming took 5 bases from V and 3 from J, leaving 14 bases between them. The CDR3 has 13 residues. CDR1 GTSNPN and CDR2 SVGIG come from the germline V gene (reference sequence). The CDR3 region has the DNA TGTGCCTGGCACCGAACGGGGAACTACGAGCAGTACTTC. Its protein is CAWHRTGNYEQYF.

The sample holds many counts of this clonotype. The rearrangement links TRBV19 to TRBJ2-5, with D perhaps TRBD1 (5 bases). V was trimmed by 2 bases and J by 2 bases, leaving 9 bases between them. CDR1 and CDR2 from the germline V gene are LNHDA and SQIVND (reference sequence). The CDR3 is made up of 14 amino acids. CDR3 sequence: CASSIIGEQETQYF. The DNA of the CDR3 is TGTGCCAGTAGTATAATAGGGGAACAAGAGACCCAGTACTTC.

This clonotype was detected a few times. V and J are TRBV13 and TRBJ1-3; weak D call: TRBD1 (6 bases). The CDR3 covers 15 residues. V dropped 4 bases and J dropped 15 bases, with 25 bases sitting between them. The germline V gene has CDR1 PRHDT and CDR2 FYEKMQ (reference sequence). This CDR3 is CASSSWGQGPHPGYF. Here the CDR3 DNA reads TGTGCCAGCAGCTCCTGGGGGCAAGGGCCCCACCCCGGATATTTT.

The rearrangement uses TRBV20-1 and TRBJ2-5, with 13 bases identical to TRBD2. This CDR3 has 17 residues. Germline CDR1 is DFQATT and CDR2 is SNEGSKA (reference sequence). With 0 bases clipped from V and 4 bases from J, the junction kept 8 bases outside the gene matches. The chain's CDR3 is CSARDPLAGGGRETQYF. The CDR3 bases are TGCAGTGCTAGAGATCCACTAGCGGGAGGGGGCAGAGAGACCCAGTACTTC.

This clonotype was detected many times. The chain links TRBV28 to TRBJ1-6; D ambiguous. The CDR3 loop spans 14 amino acids. In germline, CDR1 is MDHEN, CDR2 SYDVKM. Trimming took off 7 bases at V and 9 bases at J, with 16 bases between the two ends. The DNA of the CDR3 is TGTGCCAGCATCCCCAGCGGATCGGGTTCACCCCTCCACTTT. Translating it yields CASIPSGSGSPLHF.

This clonotype was counted at least ten times. This chain joins TRBV7-9 and TRBJ1-2; no clear D. Germline V lookup: CDR1 SEHNR, CDR2 FQNEAQ (reference sequence). V was clipped by 2 bases and J by 3 bases, with 13 bases between them. This CDR3 region has 15 residues. In nucleotides, the CDR3 is TGTGCCAGCAGCTTAAGTAGTGGGATGGACTATGGCTACACCTTC. This codes for CASSLSSGMDYGYTF.

There are many counts of this clonotype. The CDR3 protein is CASSLQGIGELFF. The DNA for the CDR3 is TGTGCCAGCAGCTTACAGGGGATCGGGGAGCTGTTTTTT. V and J are TRBV11-2 and TRBJ2-2, with D tentatively TRBD1 (6 bases). The germline V gene encodes CDR1 SGHAT and CDR2 FQNNGV. Trimming took off 2 bases at V and 7 bases at J, with 8 bases between the two ends. This CDR3 has 13 amino acids.

This chain uses TRBV4-2 with TRBJ2-5; 8 nucleotides match TRBD2. The V gene's germline CDR1 is LGHNA and CDR2 YNFKEQ. J lost 4 bases, V lost 3 bases, and 10 bases had no gene match. CDR3 length equals 16 residues. This CDR3 reads CASSQNFLAGGETQYF. DNA for the CDR3: TGTGCCAGCAGCCAGAATTTTCTTGCGGGGGGAGAGACCCAGTACTTC.

This clonotype was seen more than once but under ten times. The chain is built from TRBV5-4 and TRBJ2-1; D not certain. Trimming cost V 1 base and J 0 bases, with 17 bases left between them. Germline-derived CDR1 and CDR2 are SGHNT and YYREEE (reference sequence). This CDR3 is built from 18 residues. The CDR3 region is CASSLFAHSLSSYNEQFF. The DNA of the CDR3 is TGTGCCAGCAGCTTGTTCGCCCACAGCCTGAGCTCCTACAATGAGCAGTTCTTC.